One sample yielded the 18 T cell receptor beta chains listed below, sequenced in a study of CD8+CD57+ T cells in acquired aplastic anemia (dated by TCRdb to between 2017 and 2018). Patients chosen for sequencing had shown expansion of CD8+CD57+ cells by flow cytometry. TCRdb lists the instrument as Illumina HiSeq 2000. Genomic DNA served as template for TCR beta VDJ combination and CDR3 sequence profiling. Through fastp at Q25 and MiXCR, TCRdb rebuilt clones from the public reads, retaining in-frame beta chains. Rows with one shared CDR3 protein collapse into an entry with the most common genes and DNA. A total of roughly 280,000 distinct CDR3 sequences appear in this sample, about 50% of them only once. The biggest ten clones account for 1% to 1.5% of the sample. The specimen was sorted CD4+, CD8+, or CD8+CD57+ T cells (not recorded which) from PBMCs. These receptors were collected from a human donor with aplastic anemia.

The chain is built from TRBV10-3 and TRBJ2-5; 7 bases match TRBD2. V was pared by 4 bases and J by 6 bases, with 11 bases of the junction left unmatched. Looked up from germline, CDR1 is ENHRY and CDR2 is SYGVKD. CDR3 size: 15 residues. CDR3 loop: CAISAPSGPTQTQYF. CDR3 in DNA: TGTGCCATCAGTGCGCCTAGCGGACCCACCCAGACCCAGTACTTC.

This clonotype appeared a few times. The rearrangement uses TRBV20-1 and TRBJ2-7; possibly TRBD2 for D (5 bases). This CDR3 has 11 amino acids. Germline V gene data show CDR1 as DFQATT and CDR2 as SNEGSKA (reference sequence). Trimming cost V 7 bases and J 0 bases, with 7 bases left between them. CDR3 sequence: CSGESSYEQYF. The CDR3 coding sequence is TGCAGTGGGGAGAGCTCCTACGAGCAGTACTTC.

The rearrangement links TRBV20-1 to TRBJ2-5, with D hard to call. The length of the CDR3 is 14 residues. Germline lookup yields CDR1 DFQATT and CDR2 SNEGSKA (reference sequence). V gave up 3 bases and J gave up 5 bases, with 16 bases separating them. CDR3 coding DNA: TGCAGTGCTAGTCGCCCTTCTGCCCGGGAGACCCAGTACTTC. Residues: CSASRPSARETQYF.

The CDR3 reads CSVVSDEQYF. CDR3 coding DNA: TGCAGCGTTGTGTCTGACGAGCAGTACTTC. The chain recombines TRBV29-1 with TRBJ2-7; D is ambiguous. The germline V gene has CDR1 SQVTM and CDR2 ANQGSEA. The CDR3 spans 10 residues. Trimming took off 4 bases at V and 5 bases at J, with 6 bases between the two ends.

The chain carries TRBV20-1 and TRBJ2-7; D gene uncertain. The CDR3 has 13 residues. V was pared by 2 bases and J by 3 bases, with 11 bases between. In germline, CDR1 is DFQATT, CDR2 SNEGSKA (reference sequence). This chain's CDR3 is CSARTGPNYEQYF. The CDR3 DNA reads TGCAGTGCTAGAACCGGGCCCAACTACGAGCAGTACTTC.

The V gene is TRBV20-1, the J gene TRBJ2-3; D possibly uses TRBD1 or TRBD2 (6 bases each). The germline V gene has CDR1 DFQATT and CDR2 SNEGSKA (reference sequence). The CDR3 runs to 16 residues. V lost 3 bases and J lost 2, with 18 bases in between. As DNA, the CDR3 is TGCAGTGCTAGTTTGAGGGGGGCTCGACTCACAGATACGCAGTATTTT. Its protein product is CSASLRGARLTDTQYF.

The gene calls are TRBV7-6 and TRBJ2-2; D perhaps matches TRBD1 (7 bases). The CDR3 has 15 amino acids. The V end was cut by 5 bases, the J end by 8 bases, with 18 bases between. Germline CDR1 is SGHVS and CDR2 is FNYEAQ. DNA for the CDR3: TGTGCCAGCAGCCAGGGGGGTGGATCTTCTGGGGAGCTGTTTTTT. As protein: CASSQGGGSSGELFF. Looking up the rest from reference TRBV7-6 and TRBJ2-2 gives the full variable domain: GAGVSQSPRYKVTKRGQDVALRCDPISGHVSLYWYRQALGQGPEFLTYFNYEAQQDKSGLPNDRFSAERPEGSISTLTIQRTEQRDSAMYRCASSQGGGSSGELFFGEGSRLTVL.

J is TRBJ1-1 and V is TRBV5-1, with 7 nucleotides matching TRBD1. CDR1 SGHRS and CDR2 YFSETQ come from the germline V gene. V shed 0 bases and J 6 bases; nucleotides not matched to a gene: 2. This CDR3 contains 13 residues. CDR3 protein: CASSLGGQPEAFF. CDR3 coding DNA: TGCGCCAGCAGCTTGGGGGGACAGCCTGAAGCTTTCTTT. The full variable domain, rest sourced from reference TRBV5-1 and TRBJ1-1, is KAGVTQTPRYLIKTRGQQVTLSCSPISGHRSVSWYQQTPGQGLQFLFEYFSETQRNKGNFPGRFSGRQFSNSRSEMNVSTLELGDSALYLCASSLGGQPEAFFGQGTRLTVV.

Many counts were recorded for this clonotype. The gene calls are TRBV12-3 or TRBV12-4 and TRBJ2-1; D is possibly TRBD2 (6 bases). The CDR3 is 14 amino acids. With 1 base removed from V and 6 bases from J, the gap between germline ends came to 10 bases. In DNA, the CDR3 is TGTGCCAGCAGTTTAGTTGGAGGGACCAATGAGCAGTTCTTC. This translates into CASSLVGGTNEQFF.

This rearrangement joins TRBV14 to TRBJ1-1; no firm D call. Trimming cost V 3 bases and J 8 bases, with 10 bases left between them. The CDR3 totals 12 residues. The germline CDR1 and CDR2 sequences are SGHDN and FVKESK. The chain's CDR3 is CASSQTVGEAFF. In DNA form, the CDR3 reads TGTGCCAGCAGCCAGACCGTCGGAGAAGCTTTCTTT.

The chain's CDR3 is CASSPPGVQETQYF. The CDR3 coding sequence is TGTGCCAGCTCACCACCAGGGGTTCAAGAGACCCAGTACTTC. The chain carries TRBV18 and TRBJ2-5; maybe TRBD1 (5 bases). V was cut by 0 bases and J by 2 bases, with 7 bases left in between. Germline V gene data show CDR1 as KGHSH and CDR2 as LQKENI. This CDR3 is 14 amino acids long.

The chain combines TRBV6-4 with TRBJ2-2; possible D gene TRBD2, 5 bases. The CDR3 is made up of 14 amino acids. Germline CDR1 reads MRHNA; CDR2 reads SNTAGT. Between the trimmed V and J ends, which lost 3 bases and 3 bases, there was a span of 8 bases. CDR3 nucleotides: TGTGCCAGCAGTGAGGGGAGCGACACCGGGGAGCTGTTTTTT. Encoded protein: CASSEGSDTGELFF.

This clonotype was seen repeatedly, ten times or more. The rearrangement links TRBV4-1 to TRBJ1-1; 7 bases map to TRBD1. V gave up 6 bases and J gave up 1 base; unmatched junction bases: 5. Germline CDR1 reads MGHRA; CDR2 reads YSYEKL. The CDR3 has 14 residues. In DNA form, the CDR3 reads TGCGCCAGCAGTTTCGACAGGGCGAACACTGAAGCTTTCTTT. It is translated as CASSFDRANTEAFF.

The chain uses TRBV20-1 and TRBJ1-6; D is uncertain. The CDR3 has 16 residues. Germline V gene lookup returns CDR1 DFQATT and CDR2 SNEGSKA (reference sequence). Trimming cost V 0 bases and J 7 bases, with 16 bases left between them. CDR3 in amino acids: CSARDPAQSVNSPLHF. In DNA, the CDR3 is TGCAGTGCTAGAGATCCGGCACAGTCGGTGAATTCACCCCTCCACTTT.

This rearrangement joins TRBV25-1 to TRBJ1-4; tentative D call: TRBD1 (5 bases). CDR3 size: 13 residues. Germline CDR1 MGHDK, CDR2 SYGVNS. V gave up 4 bases and J gave up 11 bases, with 14 bases separating them. CDR3 bases: TGTGCCAGCAGTGGGGGACCCCCGTGTAAACTGTTTTTT. The encoded protein is CASSGGPPCKLFF. Variable domain in full (rest from reference TRBV25-1 and TRBJ1-4): EADIYQTPRYLVIGTGKKITLECSQTMGHDKMYWYQQDPGMELHLIHYSYGVNSTEKGDLSSESTVSRIRTEHFPLTLESARPSHTSQYLCASSGGPPCKLFFGSGTQLSVL.

This chain uses TRBV9 with TRBJ1-3; D remains ambiguous. V lost 4 bases and J lost 0, with 11 bases in between. This CDR3 has 15 amino acids. The V gene's germline CDR1 is SGDLS and CDR2 YYNGEE. The CDR3 DNA sequence: TGTGCCAGCAGCATGTTCGATAGCTCTGGAAACACCATATATTTT. It specifies CASSMFDSSGNTIYF.

On this clonotype: In this CDR3 the conserved last residue, phenylalanine or tryptophan, is missing, so a read error is likely. The rearrangement links TRBV19 to TRBJ2-5; TRBD2 matches at 7 bases. Per the germline V gene, CDR1 is LNHDA and CDR2 is SQIVND (reference sequence). The V gene end was trimmed by 7 bases and the J gene end by 5 bases; junction bases not matched to a gene: 10. The CDR3 extends over 14 amino acids. Here the CDR3 reads CASTCGSIGETQYS. Here the CDR3 DNA reads TGTGCCAGTACCTGCGGGAGTATCGGGGAGACCCAGTACTCC.

This clonotype was seen at least ten times. V is TRBV6-5 and J is TRBJ1-3; D gene unclear. The CDR3 runs to 13 residues. The V gene's germline CDR1 is MNHEY and CDR2 SVGAGI. The V gene lost 8 bases and the J gene lost 2 bases, with 10 bases spanning the gap. DNA for the CDR3: TGTGCCAGCCGCCCAGGCGCTGGAAACACCATATATTTT. Residues: CASRPGAGNTIYF.